This T cell receptor beta chain came from a study of siplizumab effects on memory and regulatory T cells. This clone has a handful of counts. Antigen specificity is unknown. This table comes from immunoSEQ multiplex PCR, and its TCRdb copy is limited to in-frame clones, with some not included. There are approximately 16,000 clones in the sample; approximately 46% occur only once, and roughly 7.8% lies in the top ten. V lost 10 bases to trimming and J lost 0 bases, with 17 bases between them. This CDR3 region has 15 residues. Germline V gene lookup returns CDR1 MNHNS and CDR2 SASEGT. It was at 37°C and for roughly 6 days that the mixed lymphocyte reaction cells were cocultured.

The sequenced sample consisted of CFSE-low (dividing) CD4+ T cells sorted from an allogeneic mixed lymphocyte reaction. The rearrangement links TRBV6-1 to TRBJ2-3; D call uncertain. The sequence derives from a human donor in good health; the cells came from an allogeneic mixed lymphocyte reaction. Some clones in this sample may be carry-over from other donors' samples. As DNA, the CDR3 is TGTGCCACCTCACTTGGCATCCTTAGCACAGATACGCAGTATTTT. Its protein product is CATSLGILSTDTQYF.